One and the same sample provided the 16 T cell receptor beta chains below, sequenced in a study of PD-L1 blockade in urothelial cancer. Sequencing used immunoSEQ multiplex PCR; TCRdb keeps in-frame clones, though not all of them. The table includes 130,000 or so clones, 70% to 85% detected once. Time point: pretreatment peripheral blood. This sample comprised PBMCs, obtained around atezolizumab (anti-PD-L1) treatment. Receptors originate from a man over 45 with urothelial cancer.

The V call is TRBV2, the J call TRBJ2-7; 8 nucleotides line up with TRBD1. Per germline, CDR1 SNHLY and CDR2 FYNNEI. After removal of 5 bases from V and 4 bases from J, the junction contained 4 bases not matched to a gene. This CDR3 has 13 amino acids. CDR3 in DNA: TGTGCCAGCAGTCCAGGGGGCGTTTACGAGCAGTACTTC. It yields the protein CASSPGGVYEQYF.

The chain has TRBV19 and TRBJ1-4; tentatively, D is TRBD1 (5 bases). Germline loops: CDR1 LNHDA, CDR2 SQIVND (reference sequence). V dropped 5 bases and J dropped 0 bases, with 31 bases sitting between them. CDR3 length equals 22 residues. The CDR3 DNA is TGTGCCAGTAGTCCTCGAGGTTATCGGGGGTCGTTCTTAGGCGCAACTAATGAAAAACTGTTTTTT. It is translated as CASSPRGYRGSFLGATNEKLFF.

The table lists this clone with a few counts. The V and J genes are TRBV5-1 and TRBJ2-7; 10 bases are a match to TRBD1. The CDR3 loop spans 17 amino acids. J lost 0 bases, V lost 0 bases, and 6 bases had no gene match. Germline CDR1 reads SGHRS; CDR2 reads YFSETQ. The CDR3, as DNA: TGCGCCAGCAGCTTGGAATACTGGACAGGGGGCTCCTACGAGCAGTACTTC. Translated: CASSLEYWTGGSYEQYF.

The chain joins TRBV5-1 to TRBJ2-3, with no clear D. V lost 4 bases to trimming and J lost 2 bases, with 8 bases between them. The V gene's germline CDR1 is SGHRS and CDR2 YFSETQ. The CDR3 extends over 13 amino acids. The CDR3 is CASSLFLTDTQYF. CDR3 DNA sequence: TGCGCCAGCAGCCTGTTCCTCACAGATACGCAGTATTTT.

The rearrangement joins TRBV11-3 to TRBJ2-1; unclear D gene. V was shortened by 5 bases and J by 1 base, with 6 bases between the two germline ends. The CDR3 sequence is 13 residues long. Germline loops: CDR1 SGHNT, CDR2 YENEEA. In DNA form, the CDR3 reads TGTGCCAGCAGCCTCAGTTCCTACAATGAGCAGTTCTTC. Protein sequence: CASSLSSYNEQFF.

The chain couples TRBV7-2 to TRBJ2-4; no reliable D call. V lost 7 bases and J 6 bases, leaving 10 bases between the germline ends. The CDR3 length is 12 residues. Germline V gene data show CDR1 as SGHTA and CDR2 as FQGNSA. DNA for the CDR3: TGTGCCAGCACCAACACAGCAAACATTCAGTACTTC. This translates into CASTNTANIQYF.

The J gene is TRBJ1-5, the V gene TRBV11-2, with D tentatively TRBD1 (6 bases). CDR3 size: 13 residues. Trimming cost V 5 bases and J 3 bases, with 8 bases left between them. CDR1 and CDR2 (germline): SGHAT, FQNNGV. The CDR3 region is CASSTGPNQPQHF. Here the CDR3 DNA reads TGTGCCAGCAGCACAGGGCCCAATCAGCCCCAGCATTTT.

CDR3 in amino acids: CASSQDLSSYEQYF. The CDR3, as DNA: TGTGCCAGCAGCCAAGATCTCAGTTCCTACGAGCAGTACTTC. The gene calls are TRBV4-2 and TRBJ2-7, with D unresolved. V was cut by 0 bases and J by 1 base, with 7 bases left in between. Germline V CDR1 and CDR2: LGHNA, YNFKEQ. The CDR3 runs 14 residues.

This chain uses TRBV2 with TRBJ1-4; TRBD1 aligns across 9 bases. The CDR3 is 16 amino acids. Germline V gene lookup returns CDR1 SNHLY and CDR2 FYNNEI. J lost 8 bases, V lost 4 bases, and 11 bases had no gene match. CDR3 loop: CASSGDRDRIGEKLFF. CDR3 nucleotide sequence: TGTGCCAGCAGTGGGGACAGGGACCGCATAGGGGAAAAACTGTTTTTT.

This chain uses TRBV5-1 with TRBJ2-2, with 11 bases aligning to TRBD2. Germline V CDR1 and CDR2: SGHRS, YFSETQ. The V and J ends lost 1 base and 6 bases, in that order; junction bases with no gene match: 2. CDR3 length equals 15 residues. In DNA, the CDR3 is TGCGCCAGCAGCTTGACTAGCGGGGGTGCCGGGGAGCTGTTTTTT. Protein product: CASSLTSGGAGELFF.

The chain is built from TRBV28 and TRBJ1-2; D ambiguous. V was shortened by 3 bases and J by 12 bases, with 17 bases between the two germline ends. The CDR3 totals 13 residues. Germline CDR1 and CDR2: MDHEN and SYDVKM. The CDR3 DNA follows: TGTGCCAGCAGTTTTATGGCTTCGGCGGCGCACACCTTC. Amino acids: CASSFMASAAHTF.

DNA for the CDR3: TGTGCCAGCAGCCCAGGATTGGGGGCCGGAAACACCATATATTTT. Amino acids: CASSPGLGAGNTIYF. The chain has TRBV5-4 and TRBJ1-3; possible D gene TRBD1, 6 bases. Germline CDR1 and CDR2: SGHNT and YYREEE (reference sequence). CDR3 length equals 15 residues. Between the trimmed V and J ends, which lost 4 bases and 4 bases, there was a span of 15 bases.

The chain has TRBV5-4 and TRBJ1-1, with D maybe TRBD1 (6 bases). The CDR3 length is 15 residues. V shed 0 bases and J shed 3 bases, with 12 bases lying between them. The germline V gene has CDR1 SGHNT and CDR2 YYREEE (reference sequence). The CDR3, as DNA: TGTGCCAGCAGCTTGGTGGGGCAGGGGTACACTGAAGCTTTCTTT. This codes for CASSLVGQGYTEAFF.

The chain couples TRBV9 to TRBJ2-3; perhaps TRBD2 as D (6 bases). This CDR3 contains 14 residues. Germline V gene sequence: CDR1 SGDLS, CDR2 YYNGEE. V lost 0 bases and J lost 6, with 11 bases in between. CDR3 protein: CASSVAAGWDTQYF. CDR3 nucleotides: TGTGCCAGCAGCGTAGCGGCGGGATGGGATACGCAGTATTTT.

The rearrangement uses TRBV4-2 and TRBJ2-1, with 13 bases identical to TRBD2. Germline CDR1 is LGHNA and CDR2 is YNFKEQ. V lost 1 base to trimming and J lost 3 bases; unmatched junction nucleotides: 6. The CDR3 runs 18 residues. The CDR3 DNA reads TGTGCCAGCAGCCAAGGGGGGACTAGCGGGACTGTCTACAATGAGCAGTTCTTC. This gives the protein CASSQGGTSGTVYNEQFF.

This chain links TRBV10-3 with TRBJ1-5, with TRBD1 matching over 9 bases. Trimming at V came to 3 bases and at J to 2 bases, leaving 8 bases not matched to a gene. There are 17 residues in the CDR3. Germline loops: CDR1 ENHRY, CDR2 SYGVKD. CDR3 protein: CAISDNRQGGGNQPQHF. The CDR3 DNA reads as TGTGCCATCAGTGATAACAGACAGGGGGGAGGCAATCAGCCCCAGCATTTT.